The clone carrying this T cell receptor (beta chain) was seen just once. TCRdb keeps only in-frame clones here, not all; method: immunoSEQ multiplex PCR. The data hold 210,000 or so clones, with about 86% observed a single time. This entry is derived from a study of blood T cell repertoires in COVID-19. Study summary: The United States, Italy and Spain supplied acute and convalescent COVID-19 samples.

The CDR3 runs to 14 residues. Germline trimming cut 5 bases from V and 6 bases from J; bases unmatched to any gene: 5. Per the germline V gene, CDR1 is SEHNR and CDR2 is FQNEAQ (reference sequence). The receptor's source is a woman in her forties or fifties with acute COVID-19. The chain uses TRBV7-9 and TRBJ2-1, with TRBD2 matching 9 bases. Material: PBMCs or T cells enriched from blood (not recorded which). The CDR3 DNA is TGTGCCAGCAGCAGGACTAGCGCTTTCAATGAGCAGTTCTTC. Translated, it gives CASSRTSAFNEQFF.